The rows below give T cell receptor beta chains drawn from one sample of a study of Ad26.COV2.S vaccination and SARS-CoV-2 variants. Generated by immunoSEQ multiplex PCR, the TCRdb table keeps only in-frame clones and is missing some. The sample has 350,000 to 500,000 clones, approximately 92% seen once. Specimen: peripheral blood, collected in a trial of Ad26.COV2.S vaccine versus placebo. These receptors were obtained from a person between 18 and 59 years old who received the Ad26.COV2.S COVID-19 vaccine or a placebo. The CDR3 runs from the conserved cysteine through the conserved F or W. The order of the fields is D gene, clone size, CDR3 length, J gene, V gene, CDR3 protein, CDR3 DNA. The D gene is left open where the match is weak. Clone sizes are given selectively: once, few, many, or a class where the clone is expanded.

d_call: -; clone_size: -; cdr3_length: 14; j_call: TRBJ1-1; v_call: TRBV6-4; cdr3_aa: CASSDLDRNTEAFF; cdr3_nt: TGTGCCAGCAGTGACTTGGACAGGAACACTGAAGCTTTCTTT
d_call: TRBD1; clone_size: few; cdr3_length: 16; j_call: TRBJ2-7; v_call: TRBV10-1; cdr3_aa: CASFSCRGTGTYEQYF; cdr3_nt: TGCGCCAGCTTCTCCTGCCGTGGGACAGGGACCTACGAGCAGTACTTC
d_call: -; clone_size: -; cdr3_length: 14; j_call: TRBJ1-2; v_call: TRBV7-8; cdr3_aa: CASSQPSNNYGYTF; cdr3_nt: TGTGCCAGCAGCCAACCGAGTAATAACTATGGCTACACCTTC
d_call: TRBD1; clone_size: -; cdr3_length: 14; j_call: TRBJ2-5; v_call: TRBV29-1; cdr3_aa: CSAASGTGGETQYF; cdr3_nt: TGCAGCGCCGCCTCAGGGACAGGGGGCGAGACCCAGTACTTC
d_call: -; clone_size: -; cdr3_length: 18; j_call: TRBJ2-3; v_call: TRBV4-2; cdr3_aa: CASSQDSPDSTSTDTQYF; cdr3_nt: TGTGCCAGCAGCCAAGATTCTCCAGACAGCACAAGCACAGATACGCAGTATTTT
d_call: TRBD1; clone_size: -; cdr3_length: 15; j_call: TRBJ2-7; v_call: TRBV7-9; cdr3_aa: CASSRGTGSSYEQYF; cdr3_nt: TGTGCCAGCTCTAGGGGGACAGGGAGCTCCTACGAGCAGTACTTC
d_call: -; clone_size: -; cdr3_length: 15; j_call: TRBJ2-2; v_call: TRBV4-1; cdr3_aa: CASSWSRLETGELFF; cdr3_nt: TGCGCCAGCAGTTGGTCCAGACTTGAGACCGGGGAGCTGTTTTTT
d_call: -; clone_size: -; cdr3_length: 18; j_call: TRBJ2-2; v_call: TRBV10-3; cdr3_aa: CAISELINAGPNTGELFF; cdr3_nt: TGTGCCATCAGTGAGTTGATAAACGCCGGGCCCAACACCGGGGAGCTGTTTTTT
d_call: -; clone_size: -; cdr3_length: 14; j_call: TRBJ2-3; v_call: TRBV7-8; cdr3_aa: CASSPSPFRDTQYF; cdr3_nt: TGTGCCAGCAGCCCAAGTCCGTTCAGGGATACGCAGTATTTT
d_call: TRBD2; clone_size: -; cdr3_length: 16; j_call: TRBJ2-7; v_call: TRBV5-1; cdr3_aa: CASSSTGAGTAYEQYF; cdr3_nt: TGCGCCAGCAGCTCTACCGGAGCGGGGACGGCCTACGAGCAGTACTTC
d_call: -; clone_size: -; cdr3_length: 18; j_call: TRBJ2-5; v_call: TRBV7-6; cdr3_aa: CASSLAPGDLWTGETQYF; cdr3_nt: TGTGCCAGCAGCTTAGCTCCAGGGGACCTATGGACGGGCGAGACCCAGTACTTC
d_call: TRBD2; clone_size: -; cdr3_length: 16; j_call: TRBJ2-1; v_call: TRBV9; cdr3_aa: CASSPRSGSLYNEQFF; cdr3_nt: TGTGCCAGCAGCCCCCGTAGCGGGAGCCTGTACAATGAGCAGTTCTTC
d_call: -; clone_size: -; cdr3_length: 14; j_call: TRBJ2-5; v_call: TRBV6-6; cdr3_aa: CASSFTGFQETQYF; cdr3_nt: TGTGCCAGCAGTTTTACGGGCTTCCAAGAGACCCAGTACTTC
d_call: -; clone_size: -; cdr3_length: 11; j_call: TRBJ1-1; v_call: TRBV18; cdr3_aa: CASSGGPEAFF; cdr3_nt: TGTGCCAGCTCCGGGGGACCTGAAGCTTTCTTT
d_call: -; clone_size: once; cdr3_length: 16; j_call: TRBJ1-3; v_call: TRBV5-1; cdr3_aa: CASSPQGPISGNTIYF; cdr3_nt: TGCGCCAGCAGCCCACAGGGACCAATCTCTGGAAACACCATATATTTT
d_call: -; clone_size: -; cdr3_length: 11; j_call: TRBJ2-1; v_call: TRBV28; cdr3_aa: CASSFRDEQFF; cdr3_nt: TGTGCCAGCAGTTTTAGAGATGAGCAGTTCTTC
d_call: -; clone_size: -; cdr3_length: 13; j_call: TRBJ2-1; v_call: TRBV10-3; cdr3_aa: CAISESNSPLQFF; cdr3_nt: TGTGCCATCAGTGAGTCTAATAGCCCGTTGCAGTTCTTC
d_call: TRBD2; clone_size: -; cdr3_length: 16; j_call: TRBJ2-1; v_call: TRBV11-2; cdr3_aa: CASSLVSGGPHNEQFF; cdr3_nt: TGTGCCAGCAGCTTAGTGTCGGGAGGGCCTCACAATGAGCAGTTCTTC
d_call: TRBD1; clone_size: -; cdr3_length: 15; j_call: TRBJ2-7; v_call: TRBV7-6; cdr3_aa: CASSTGTGSNYEQYF; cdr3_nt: TGTGCCAGCAGCACCGGGACAGGGTCGAACTACGAGCAGTACTTC
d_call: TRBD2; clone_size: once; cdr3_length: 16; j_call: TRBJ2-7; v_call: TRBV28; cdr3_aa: CASSLGTSGPFYEQYF; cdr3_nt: TGTGCCAGCAGCCTTGGGACTAGCGGTCCGTTCTACGAGCAGTACTTC
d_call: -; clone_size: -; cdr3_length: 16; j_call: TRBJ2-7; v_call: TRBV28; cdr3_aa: CASSTYGGGLTYEQYF; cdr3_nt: TGTGCCAGCAGCACCTATGGGGGGGGCCTCACCTACGAGCAGTACTTC
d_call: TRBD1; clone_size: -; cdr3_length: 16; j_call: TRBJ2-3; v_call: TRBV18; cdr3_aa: CASSVRTGGQRDTQYF; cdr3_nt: TGTGCCAGCTCAGTACGAACAGGGGGCCAACGGGATACGCAGTATTTT
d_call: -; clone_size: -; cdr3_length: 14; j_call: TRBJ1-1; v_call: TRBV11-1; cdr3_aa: CASSLASRGPEAFF; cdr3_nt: TGTGCCAGCAGCTTAGCGTCCAGGGGCCCTGAAGCTTTCTTT
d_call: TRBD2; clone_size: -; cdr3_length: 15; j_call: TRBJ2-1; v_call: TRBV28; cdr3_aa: CASSRFGGRAAEQFF; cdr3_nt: TGTGCCAGCAGTCGATTCGGCGGGAGGGCCGCTGAGCAGTTCTTC
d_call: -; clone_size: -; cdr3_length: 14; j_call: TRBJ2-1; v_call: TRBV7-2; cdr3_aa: CASSLVDGGREQFF; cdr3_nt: TGTGCCAGCAGCTTAGTAGACGGGGGCCGGGAGCAGTTCTTC
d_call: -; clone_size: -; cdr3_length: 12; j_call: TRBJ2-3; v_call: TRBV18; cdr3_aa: CASSPLSDTQYF; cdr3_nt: TGTGCCAGCTCACCACTCTCAGATACGCAGTATTTT
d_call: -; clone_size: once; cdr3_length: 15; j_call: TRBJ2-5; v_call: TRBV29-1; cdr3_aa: CSANYRALARETQYF; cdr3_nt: TGCAGCGCAAATTACAGGGCTTTGGCGAGGGAGACCCAGTACTTC
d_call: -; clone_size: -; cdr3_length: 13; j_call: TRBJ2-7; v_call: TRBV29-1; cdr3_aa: CSVENGRVGEQYF; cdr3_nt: TGCAGCGTTGAAAACGGGAGAGTTGGCGAGCAGTACTTC
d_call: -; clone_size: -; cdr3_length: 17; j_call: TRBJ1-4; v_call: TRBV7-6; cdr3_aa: CASSLSQPGRRGEKLFF; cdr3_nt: TGTGCCAGCAGCTTAAGTCAGCCGGGGCGTCGGGGTGAAAAACTGTTTTTT
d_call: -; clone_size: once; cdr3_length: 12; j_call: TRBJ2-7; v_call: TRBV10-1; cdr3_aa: CASSESRYEQYF; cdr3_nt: TGCGCCAGCAGTGAGTCGAGGTACGAGCAGTACTTC
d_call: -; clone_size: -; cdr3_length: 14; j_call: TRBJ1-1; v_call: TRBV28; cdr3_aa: CASVPLRAGTEAFF; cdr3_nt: TGTGCCAGCGTACCCCTAAGGGCGGGCACTGAAGCTTTCTTT
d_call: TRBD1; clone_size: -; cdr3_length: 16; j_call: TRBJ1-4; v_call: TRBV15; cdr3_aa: CATSREVTGYNEKLFF; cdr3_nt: TGTGCCACCAGCAGAGAAGTGACAGGGTATAATGAAAAACTGTTTTTT